This note documents a single T cell receptor beta chain sequence. The junction differs from germline at one of its ends, possibly a read error. This sample was taken from a study of PD-L1 blockade in urothelial cancer. The templates were synthetic TCR analogs, and they were spiked into each PCR. The method was immunoSEQ multiplex PCR; TCRdb's version includes in-frame clones alone and lacks a portion of them. The sample holds 80,000 to 95,000 clones, roughly 85% seen once. The time point was: peripheral blood 6 weeks after treatment start. Germline CDR1 reads DFQATT; CDR2 reads SNEGSKA (reference sequence). CDR3 length: 11 residues.

The chain couples TRBV20-1 to TRBJ2-1; 8 bases are shared with TRBD2. This receptor was identified in a man aged 65 to 79 with urothelial cancer. Sequences were derived from PBMCs, sampled around atezolizumab (anti-PD-L1) treatment. The CDR3 DNA reads as TGCAGCGGGACTAGAGACAACGAGCAGTTCTTC. Translating it yields CSGTRDNEQFF.